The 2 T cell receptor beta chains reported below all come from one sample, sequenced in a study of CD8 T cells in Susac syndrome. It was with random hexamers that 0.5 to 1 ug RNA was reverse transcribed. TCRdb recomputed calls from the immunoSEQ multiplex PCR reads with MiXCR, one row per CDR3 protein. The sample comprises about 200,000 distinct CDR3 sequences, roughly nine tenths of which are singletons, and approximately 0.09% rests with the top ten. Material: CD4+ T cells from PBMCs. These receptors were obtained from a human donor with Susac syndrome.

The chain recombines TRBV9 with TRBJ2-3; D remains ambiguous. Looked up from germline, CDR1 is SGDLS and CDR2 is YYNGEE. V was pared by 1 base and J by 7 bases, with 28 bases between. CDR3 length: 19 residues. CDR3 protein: CASSVYPNLAPHSLYTQYF. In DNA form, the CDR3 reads TGTGCCAGCAGCGTATATCCCAACCTCGCTCCTCACTCGTTGTATACGCAGTATTTT.

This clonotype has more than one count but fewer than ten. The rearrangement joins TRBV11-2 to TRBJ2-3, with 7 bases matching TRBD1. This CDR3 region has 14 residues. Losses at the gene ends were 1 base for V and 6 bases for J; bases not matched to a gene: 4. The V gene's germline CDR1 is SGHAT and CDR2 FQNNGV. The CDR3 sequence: CASSLGQGWDTQYF. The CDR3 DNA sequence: TGTGCCAGCAGCTTAGGACAGGGTTGGGATACGCAGTATTTT.